This T cell receptor beta chain was identified during a study of blood T cell repertoires in COVID-19 (dated by TCRdb to 2020 to 2022). At the level of the whole study: Samples from collaborators originated in the United States, Italy and Spain and spanned both the acute and convalescent phases of COVID-19. The material from the prospective study consisted of cDNA or gDNA derived from T cells, B-cell-depleted T cells, or PBMCs. Deeply sampled blood TCRbeta repertoires from subjects exposed to, actively infected with, or recovered from COVID-19 were included in the dataset. The repertoires were released in a freely available public database intended as a resource for research on the immune response to SARS-CoV-2. The samples were drawn from two sources: the first 160 participants of the ongoing ImmuneRACE study, and over 950 subjects contributed by 6 global collaborators. The sample metadata nearly always contained a de-identified subject ID, COVID-19 status, age in years and sex. Where HLA class I and class II types were available, the types were taken from metadata supplied by the sample provider, not from assay-based typing. Broader findings and caveats from the paper: Clinical and demographic metadata were provided uncurated, with the amount varying by source and participant.

In the case of this clone: Its cognate antigen has yet to be identified. Nothing much larger sits one base from this clone, and base qualities are not available.

TCRbeta CDR3 regions were amplified from genomic DNA using the immunoSEQ Assay, a bias-controlled multiplex PCR. The authors' analysis ran thus. Within the assay, amplification of reference gene primers was used to estimate how many nucleated cells each sample contained. To quantify the absolute abundance of each unique TCRbeta CDR3 rearrangement, sequence reads were collapsed and filtered. For each sample, productive Simpson clonality was calculated by taking the square root of Simpson's diversity index across productive rearrangements. TCRdb mirrors the immuneACCESS table, restricted to in-frame sequences. Some clones are absent from its copies; in checked studies, under half trace to an unresolved V gene, and the reason for the others is unknown. V and J calls and clone size are as listed in that table; D and trimming were resolved from the DNA. For this sample there are 380,000 or so clones; approximately 91% appear just once. Over 2% of the sample is taken by the ten largest.

The cysteine opens and the phenylalanine closes a CDR3 of 14 amino acids. Just the 42-base CDR3 DNA is kept, in frame starting at base 1. Reading the germline V gene gives CDR1 SGHRS and CDR2 YFSETQ. Trimming at the junction amounts to 0 bases on V and 7 bases on J, and the germline ends lie 11 bases apart. Enrolling through a virtual design, the prospective study's participants ranged in age from roughly 18 to 90 years and lived across roughly 24 United States geographic areas. To assign participants to cohorts, the prospective study relied on clinical history that participants themselves reported in a screening survey and a study questionnaire. In the prospective study, mobile phlebotomists collected whole blood, serum and a nasopharyngeal or oropharyngeal swab from each participant. Participants in the prospective study had the option to provide additional blood draws and questionnaires over a 2-month period. Before DNA extraction, prospective study blood samples were shipped either frozen or at room temperature.

The sequence was collected from a woman in her forties with acute COVID-19. The sequenced material came from PBMCs or T cells enriched from blood (not recorded which). The chain was built from TRBV5-1 and TRBJ1-5; 5 matching bases give a weak D call of TRBD1. The base sequence is TGCGCCAGCAGCTTGGAAGGGGCGGGACAGCCCCAGCATTTT. This translates into CASSLEGAGQPQHF.